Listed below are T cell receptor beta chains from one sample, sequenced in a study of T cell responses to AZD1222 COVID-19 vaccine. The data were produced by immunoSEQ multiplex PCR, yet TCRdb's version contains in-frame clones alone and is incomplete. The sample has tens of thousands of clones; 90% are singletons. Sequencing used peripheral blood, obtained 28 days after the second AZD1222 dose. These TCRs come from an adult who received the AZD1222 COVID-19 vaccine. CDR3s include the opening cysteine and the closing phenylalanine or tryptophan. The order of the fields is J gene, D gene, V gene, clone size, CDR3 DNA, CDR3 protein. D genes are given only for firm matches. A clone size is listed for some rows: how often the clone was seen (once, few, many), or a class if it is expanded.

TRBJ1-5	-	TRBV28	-	TGTGCCAGCAGTTCAGCACTTCAGCCCCAGCATTTT	CASSSALQPQHF
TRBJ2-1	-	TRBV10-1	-	TGCGCCAGCAGTGAGTCGGTGCCCTACAATGAGCAGTTCTTC	CASSESVPYNEQFF
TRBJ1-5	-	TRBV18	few	TGTGCCAGCTCACCCTTGGGGGCAAGCAATCAGCCCCAGCATTTT	CASSPLGASNQPQHF
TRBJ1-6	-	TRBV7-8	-	TGTGCCAGCAGCTCCGTTCTGAAGGGGGGATCACCCCTCCACTTT	CASSSVLKGGSPLHF
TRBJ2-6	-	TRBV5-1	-	TGCGCCAGCAGCTTGTGGGAGCCTGGGGCCAACGTCCTGACTTTC	CASSLWEPGANVLTF
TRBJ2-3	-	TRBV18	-	TGTGCCAGCTCACCGGGTATCCCGGATACGCAGTATTTT	CASSPGIPDTQYF
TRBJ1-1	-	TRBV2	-	TGTGCCAGCAGTAAGCGGAACGTGAACACTGAAGCTTTCTTT	CASSKRNVNTEAFF
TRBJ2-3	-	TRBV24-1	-	TGTGCCACCCGAGGGACTTTCTCAGATACGCAGTATTTT	CATRGTFSDTQYF
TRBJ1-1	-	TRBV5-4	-	TGTGCCAGCAGCTCCAGGGTCACTGAAGCTTTCTTT	CASSSRVTEAFF
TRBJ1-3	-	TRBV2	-	TGTGCCAGCAGTGAGAGCCTTGGAAACACCATATATTTT	CASSESLGNTIYF
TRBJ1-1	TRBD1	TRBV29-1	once	TGCAGCGTGACCGGACAGGCAGGCGCTGAAGCTTTCTTT	CSVTGQAGAEAFF
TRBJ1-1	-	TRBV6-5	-	TGTGCCAGCAGACGCCCCCCGGACACTGAAGCTTTCTTT	CASRRPPDTEAFF
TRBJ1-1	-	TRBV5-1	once	TGCGCCAGCTCCTCGGGGGCATCTAACACTGAAGCTTTCTTT	CASSSGASNTEAFF
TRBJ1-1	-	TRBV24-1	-	TGTGCCACCAGCGGGGCCAATGTGAACACTGAAGCTTTCTTT	CATSGANVNTEAFF
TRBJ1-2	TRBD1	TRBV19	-	TGTGCCAGTACCCCCCCCGGACAGGGGGGGAACTATGGCTACACCTTC	CASTPPGQGGNYGYTF
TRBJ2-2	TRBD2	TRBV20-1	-	TGCAGTGCTAGTCCGGGACTAGCGGGGGGTAACACCGGGGAGCTGTTTTTT	CSASPGLAGGNTGELFF
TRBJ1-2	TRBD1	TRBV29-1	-	TGCAGCGTTGTCCCCGGGACAGGGAATTATGGCTACACCTTC	CSVVPGTGNYGYTF
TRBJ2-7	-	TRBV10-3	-	TGTGCCATCAGGGACAGCTACTCCTACGAGCAGTACTTC	CAIRDSYSYEQYF
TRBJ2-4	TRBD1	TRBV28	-	TGTGCCAGCAGCCAGCCGGACAGGGTCAGCATTCAGTACTTC	CASSQPDRVSIQYF
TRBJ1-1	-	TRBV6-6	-	TGTGCCAGCAGTTGGGGGCGTACTGAAGCTTTCTTT	CASSWGRTEAFF